A single sample is the source of the 9 T cell receptor beta chains below, sequenced in a study of beta chain features in type 1 diabetes (dated by TCRdb to the late 2010s). Receptor libraries were prepared by the immunoSEQ multiplex PCR assay. All of the isolated RNA was reverse transcribed with the High Capacity cDNA Reverse Transcription Kit, so expressed TCRB transcripts were sequenced. Not all clones reach the TCRdb copy of this immuneACCESS table, which keeps in-frame sequences only. Checked studies attribute under half of the gap to unresolved V genes and leave the rest unexplained. The sample yields 300,000 or so clones; around 7.6% were counted once. 0.44% of the sample is held by the ten biggest clonotypes. Specimen: central memory CD4+ T cells from blood. The receptors stem from a woman aged 18-29 years in good health.

This clone was observed at least ten times. The rearrangement joins TRBV2 to TRBJ1-1; D possibly corresponds to TRBD1 (6 bases). Germline V gene lookup returns CDR1 SNHLY and CDR2 FYNNEI. With 7 bases removed from V and 0 bases from J, the gap between germline ends came to 12 bases. The length of the CDR3 is 14 residues. CDR3 nucleotide sequence: TGTGCCAGCAATACGGGACACATGAACACTGAAGCTTTCTTT. Amino acids: CASNTGHMNTEAFF.

This chain connects TRBV7-3 to TRBJ2-6; 9 bases match TRBD2. Germline-derived CDR1 and CDR2 are SGHTA and FQGTGA. Unmatched junction bases numbered 10, after V lost 1 base and J lost 3 bases. The CDR3 contains 19 residues. This CDR3 reads CASSLRRGIAGVGANVLTF. Here the CDR3 DNA reads TGTGCCAGCAGCTTAAGAAGAGGAATAGCGGGAGTTGGGGCCAACGTCCTGACTTTC.

The rearrangement links TRBV4-2 to TRBJ1-2; a possible D gene is TRBD1 (5 bases). V dropped 0 bases and J dropped 0 bases, with 14 bases sitting between them. The CDR3 length is 17 residues. Germline V lookup: CDR1 LGHNA, CDR2 YNFKEQ. The CDR3 is CASSQDRVTGANYGYTF. DNA of the CDR3: TGTGCCAGCAGCCAAGATAGGGTTACAGGCGCTAACTATGGCTACACCTTC.

The V and J genes are TRBV7-9 and TRBJ2-3, with 9 bases identical to TRBD2. V dropped 7 bases and J dropped 4; count of bases not matched to a gene: 12. Germline CDR1 SEHNR, CDR2 FQNEAQ (reference sequence). CDR3 length equals 16 residues. The CDR3 sequence: CASTQNPGTSPDTQYF. In DNA form, the CDR3 reads TGTGCCAGCACCCAAAATCCCGGGACTAGCCCAGATACGCAGTATTTT.

This clone showed up just a few times. The chain employs TRBV7-8 and TRBJ2-5, with TRBD2 matching over 11 bases. Per the germline V gene, CDR1 is SGHVS and CDR2 is FQNEAQ. Losses at the gene ends were 1 base for V and 6 bases for J; bases not matched to a gene: 10. This CDR3 has 17 amino acids. This chain's CDR3 is CASSLGNSGRALKTQYF. The DNA for the CDR3 is TGTGCCAGCAGCTTAGGAAATAGCGGGAGGGCCTTAAAGACCCAGTACTTC.

The V gene is TRBV19, the J gene TRBJ1-5; no clear D gene. CDR1 and CDR2 (germline): LNHDA, SQIVND (reference sequence). CDR3 size: 15 residues. V was pared by 4 bases and J by 7 bases, with 17 bases between. CDR3 sequence reads: CASSTSFAGMQPQHF. DNA for the CDR3: TGTGCCAGTAGTACCTCGTTTGCGGGAATGCAGCCCCAGCATTTT.

The chain joins TRBV7-3 to TRBJ2-1, with D perhaps TRBD1 (6 bases). Trimming took off 5 bases at V and 6 bases at J, with 14 bases between the two ends. CDR1 is SGHTA, CDR2 FQGTGA, per germline. The CDR3 sequence is 14 residues long. The CDR3 loop reads CASSKNRDLNEQFF. The CDR3 DNA reads TGTGCCAGCAGCAAAAACAGGGATCTCAATGAGCAGTTCTTC.

The V and J genes are TRBV6-1 and TRBJ2-2; 12 bases are a match to TRBD2. The CDR3 loop spans 18 amino acids. Looked up from germline, CDR1 is MNHNS and CDR2 is SASEGT. J gave up 4 bases and V 5 bases, and 11 bases lay outside the gene matches. The CDR3 is CASSKGLAGGPGTGELFF. The CDR3 bases are TGTGCCAGCAGTAAAGGGCTAGCGGGAGGGCCGGGCACCGGGGAGCTGTTTTTT.

The chain links TRBV10-2 to TRBJ1-1; D gene uncertain. Germline-derived CDR1 and CDR2 are WSHSY and SAAADI. The CDR3 covers 13 residues. V lost 6 bases to trimming and J lost 1 base, with 9 bases between them. CDR3 bases: TGCGCCAGCAGATATACACAGAACACTGAAGCTTTCTTT. As protein: CASRYTQNTEAFF.